This TCR beta chain emerged from a study of blood T cell repertoires in COVID-19. Only in-frame clones appear in the TCRdb table, and some are missing; sequencing was by immunoSEQ multiplex PCR. The data hold 200,000 to 250,000 clones, with around 81% observed a single time. Material for sequencing was peripheral blood. This receptor was taken from a woman in her twenties or thirties who had recovered from COVID-19.

For the CDR3, the DNA is TGTGCCACCAGCAATGGAGGGACGCTGAACTATGGCTACACCTTC. It is translated as CATSNGGTLNYGYTF. V is TRBV15 and J is TRBJ1-2; D is perhaps TRBD1 (5 bases). CDR3 size: 15 residues. Trimming cost V 4 bases and J 2 bases, with 14 bases left between them. The germline gives CDR1 LNHNV, CDR2 YYDKDF (reference sequence). Together with reference TRBV15 and TRBJ1-2, the CDR3 gives the full variable domain: DAMVIQNPRYQVTQFGKPVTLSCSQTLNHNVMYWYQQKSSQAPKLLFHYYDKDFNNEADTPDNFQSRRPNTSFCFLDIRSPGLGDTAMYLCATSNGGTLNYGYTFGSGTRLTVV.